This T cell receptor beta chain is from a study of blood T cells in healthy people across ages (dated by TCRdb to about 2015). Some background on the complete study: In model experiments, roughly one uniquely barcoded TCR beta cDNA molecule per two T cells was captured by template switching. For two donors (one aged 18 to 30 and one aged 80 or older), the study analyzed two additional independent replicas of 1 million unique cDNA reads from the same blood draw. To track age-related changes in TCR beta repertoire diversity, the study relied on deep sequencing normalized with unique cDNA molecular identifiers. To avoid experimental bias, donors of different ages were spread randomly across the sequencing lanes. Four age groups were formed from the donors: young (average about 15 years), middle-aged (approximately 40), aged (over 55) and long-lived (approximately 80).

The CDR1 and CDR2 encoded by the germline V gene are MGHDK and SYGVNS. Trimming removed 4 bases from V and 4 bases from J, leaving 11 bases between the germline ends. The CDR3 spans 14 residues, from the cysteine through the phenylalanine. The only DNA kept is the CDR3, 42 bases in frame from the first base. With regard to this clonotype: Its antigen remains unidentified. Per-nucleotide qualities are absent, and no much larger clonotype sits a single base away.

The library was prepared using 5' RACE. Sequenced using an Illumina HiSeq 2500. A second PCR of about 6 to 12 cycles was run with a J-beta primer mix and a sample-barcoded 5' primer. A template-switch 5' adaptor carrying 12 random nucleotides introduced a unique molecular identifier onto each TCR beta cDNA molecule. Each sample yielded at least 2.5 million CDR3-containing paired-end reads. First-strand cDNA was synthesized from all RNA with the Mint cDNA synthesis kit, primed by a TRBC-specific oligonucleotide. After uracil-DNA glycosylase treatment, a first 18-cycle PCR used universal primers M1SS and BC2_uni_R on all cDNA. Per the source publication's procedure: For normalization, 1 million high-quality reads were randomly selected from each sample, with every read carrying a distinct molecular identifier. Instead of being binned into consensus sequences, reads with shared molecular identifiers were discarded. MiTCR, set to a Q25 quality threshold and the strictest error-elimination algorithm, was used for CDR3 identification, clonotype clustering and error correction. Lower-bound total TCR beta diversity was estimated with a nonparametric unseen species model using Euler transformation. Clones were called with MiXCR by TCRdb after fastp trimmed the public reads at Q25, and only in-frame beta chains were retained. When rows share a CDR3 protein, they turn into one entry using the most common DNA and genes. These V and J calls rely on TCRdb rather than the paper's analysis. The sample yields approximately 1.5 million distinct CDR3 sequences; about 42% were counted once. The top ten clonotypes cover under 5% of the sample.

Overall results and qualifications from the work: A strong correlation was found between observed TCR beta diversity and the percentage of naive T cells measured by flow cytometry. The long-lived group showed more naive CD4+ T cells, fewer expanded clones and increased TCR diversity than the aged group, suggesting age selection. Bulk unsorted PBMC profiling prevented conclusive comparison of naive and antigen-experienced compartments. Estimates of total diversity based on one million sequenced T cells were considered lower bounds and underestimates. As age increased, observed TCR beta diversity per million T cells dropped in a roughly linear way, and a significant reduction was already evident by age 40. The CMV infection status of donors was not known, potentially confounding age-related changes in expanded clonotypes.

Systemically healthy Caucasian individuals from Russia, 35 to 50 in total and aged roughly 6 to 100 years, were included as donors. Each donor gave ten milliliters of peripheral blood, drawn into EDTA-treated Vacutainer tubes. Ficoll-Paque density-gradient centrifugation was used to isolate PBMCs, with at least 6.5 million per sample. Total RNA was extracted from PBMCs with Trizol reagent, with at least 5 micrograms obtained per sample. For every donor, an aliquot of PBMCs went through flow cytometry to measure the percentages of naive CD45RAhigh/CD27high T cells. The chain joins TRBV25-1 to TRBJ2-4; TRBD2 is a possible D gene, resting on 5 matching bases. The sequence was obtained from a young woman in good health. Material: blood. The CDR3 protein is CASSASGKKNIQYF. In nucleotides, the sequence is TGTGCCAGCAGTGCCTCCGGGAAGAAAAACATTCAGTACTTC.